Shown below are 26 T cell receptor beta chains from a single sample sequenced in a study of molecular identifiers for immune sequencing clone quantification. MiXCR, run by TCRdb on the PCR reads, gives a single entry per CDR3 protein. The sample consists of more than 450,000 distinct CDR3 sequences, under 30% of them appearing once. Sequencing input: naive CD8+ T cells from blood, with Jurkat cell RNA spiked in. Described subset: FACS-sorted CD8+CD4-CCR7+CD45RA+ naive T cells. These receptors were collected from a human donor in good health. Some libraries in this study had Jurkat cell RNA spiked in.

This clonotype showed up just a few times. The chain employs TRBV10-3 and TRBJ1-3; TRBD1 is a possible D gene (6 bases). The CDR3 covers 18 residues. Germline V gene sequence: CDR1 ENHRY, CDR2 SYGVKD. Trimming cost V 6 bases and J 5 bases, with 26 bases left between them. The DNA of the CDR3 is TGTGCCATCAGCCAGCCACTGGACAGATGGACTAACAGAAACACCATATATTTT. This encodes CAISQPLDRWTNRNTIYF.

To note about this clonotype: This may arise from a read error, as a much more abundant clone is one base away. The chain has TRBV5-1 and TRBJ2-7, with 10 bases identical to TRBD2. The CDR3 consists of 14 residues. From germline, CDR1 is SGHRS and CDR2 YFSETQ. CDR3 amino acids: CANSFTSGAYEQYF. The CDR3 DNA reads TGCGCCAACAGCTTTACTAGCGGGGCGTACGAGCAGTACTTC.

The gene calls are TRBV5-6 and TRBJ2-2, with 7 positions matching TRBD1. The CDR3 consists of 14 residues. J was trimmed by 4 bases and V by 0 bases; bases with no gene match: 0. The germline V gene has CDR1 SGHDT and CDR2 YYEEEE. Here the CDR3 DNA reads TGTGCCAGCAGCTTGGGACAGGGCACCGGGGAGCTGTTTTTT. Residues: CASSLGQGTGELFF.

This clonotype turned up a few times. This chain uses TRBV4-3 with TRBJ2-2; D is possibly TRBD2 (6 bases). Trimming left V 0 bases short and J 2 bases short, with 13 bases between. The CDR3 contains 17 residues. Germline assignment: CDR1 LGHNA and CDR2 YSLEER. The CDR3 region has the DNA TGCGCCAGCAGCCAAGATGGCGCGGGACGAAACACCGGGGAGCTGTTTTTT. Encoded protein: CASSQDGAGRNTGELFF.

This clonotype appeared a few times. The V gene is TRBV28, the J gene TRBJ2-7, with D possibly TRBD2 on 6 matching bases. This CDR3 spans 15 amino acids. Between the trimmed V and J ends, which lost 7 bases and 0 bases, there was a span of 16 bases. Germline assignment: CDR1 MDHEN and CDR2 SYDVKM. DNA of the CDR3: TGTGCCAGCACCTCAAGCGGGCTGAGCTCCTACGAGCAGTACTTC. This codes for CASTSSGLSSYEQYF.

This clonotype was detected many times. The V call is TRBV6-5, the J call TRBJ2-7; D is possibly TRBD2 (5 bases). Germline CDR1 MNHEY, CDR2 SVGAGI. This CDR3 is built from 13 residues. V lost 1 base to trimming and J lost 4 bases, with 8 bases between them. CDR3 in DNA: TGTGCCAGCAGTTACTATCCGGGGTACGAGCAGTACTTC. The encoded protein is CASSYYPGYEQYF.

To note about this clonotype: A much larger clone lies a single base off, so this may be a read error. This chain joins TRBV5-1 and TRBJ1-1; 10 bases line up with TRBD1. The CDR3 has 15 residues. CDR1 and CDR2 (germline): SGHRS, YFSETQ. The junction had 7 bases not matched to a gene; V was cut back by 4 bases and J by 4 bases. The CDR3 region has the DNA TGCGCCAGCAGCATGGGACAGGGGATGAGCACTGAAGCTTTCTTT. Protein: CASSMGQGMSTEAFF.

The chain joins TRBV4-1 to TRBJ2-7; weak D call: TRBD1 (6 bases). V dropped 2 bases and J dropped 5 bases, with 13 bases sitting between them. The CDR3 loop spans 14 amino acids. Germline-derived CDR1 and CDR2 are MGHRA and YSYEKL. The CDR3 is CASSQSRDNHEQYF. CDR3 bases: TGCGCCAGCAGCCAATCAAGGGACAATCACGAGCAGTACTTC.

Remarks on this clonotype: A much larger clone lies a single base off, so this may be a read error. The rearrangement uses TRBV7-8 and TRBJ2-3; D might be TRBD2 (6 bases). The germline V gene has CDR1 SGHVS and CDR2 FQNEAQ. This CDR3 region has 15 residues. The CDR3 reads CASSLAGTSTGTQYF. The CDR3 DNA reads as TGTGCCAGCAGCTTAGCCGGAACTAGCACAGGTACGCAGTATTTT.

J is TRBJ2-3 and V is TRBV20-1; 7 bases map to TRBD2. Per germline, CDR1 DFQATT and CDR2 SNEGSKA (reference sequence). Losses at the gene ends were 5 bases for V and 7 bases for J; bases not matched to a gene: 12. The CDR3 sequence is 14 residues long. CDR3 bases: TGCAGTGCTCCTTTGGTGCGGGAGTGGTATACGCAGTATTTT. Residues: CSAPLVREWYTQYF.

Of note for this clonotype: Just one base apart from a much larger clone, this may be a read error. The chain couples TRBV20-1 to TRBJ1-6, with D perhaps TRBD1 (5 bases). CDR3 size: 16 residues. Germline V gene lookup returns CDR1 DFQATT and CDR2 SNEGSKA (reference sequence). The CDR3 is CSAERAGAGGDSPLYF. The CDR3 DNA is TGCAGTGCTGAACGGGCGGGCGCCGGGGGGGATTCACCCCTCTACTTT.

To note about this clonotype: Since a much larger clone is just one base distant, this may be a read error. The CDR3 coding sequence is TGTGCCGGCTCATATGGGCGGGGGTATCCCTACAATGAGCAGTTCTTC. This gives the protein CAGSYGRGYPYNEQFF. The rearrangement links TRBV6-5 to TRBJ2-1; 7 positions agree with TRBD2. Germline V gene data show CDR1 as MNHEY and CDR2 as SVGAGI. The CDR3 length is 16 residues. The V gene end was trimmed by 11 bases and the J gene end by 2 bases; junction bases not matched to a gene: 15.

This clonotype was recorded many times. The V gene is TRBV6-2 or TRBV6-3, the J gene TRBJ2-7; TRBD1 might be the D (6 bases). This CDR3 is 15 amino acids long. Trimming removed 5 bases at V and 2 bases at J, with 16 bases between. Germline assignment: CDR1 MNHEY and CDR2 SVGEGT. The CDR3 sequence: CASSISYQGPYEQYF. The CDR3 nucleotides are TGTGCCAGCAGTATCTCTTACCAGGGGCCCTACGAGCAGTACTTC.

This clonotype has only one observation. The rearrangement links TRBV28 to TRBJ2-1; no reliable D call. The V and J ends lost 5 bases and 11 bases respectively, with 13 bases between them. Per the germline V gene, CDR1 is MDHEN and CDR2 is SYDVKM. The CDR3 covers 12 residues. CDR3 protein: CASSPQGDKQFF. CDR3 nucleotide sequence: TGTGCCAGCAGTCCCCAAGGAGATAAGCAGTTCTTC.

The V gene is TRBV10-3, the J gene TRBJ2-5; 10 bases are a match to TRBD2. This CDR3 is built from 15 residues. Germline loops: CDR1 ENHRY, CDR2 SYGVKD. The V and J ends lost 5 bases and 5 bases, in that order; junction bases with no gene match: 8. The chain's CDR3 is CAISILAGAPETQYF. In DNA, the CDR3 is TGTGCCATCAGTATTCTAGCGGGAGCTCCGGAGACCCAGTACTTC.

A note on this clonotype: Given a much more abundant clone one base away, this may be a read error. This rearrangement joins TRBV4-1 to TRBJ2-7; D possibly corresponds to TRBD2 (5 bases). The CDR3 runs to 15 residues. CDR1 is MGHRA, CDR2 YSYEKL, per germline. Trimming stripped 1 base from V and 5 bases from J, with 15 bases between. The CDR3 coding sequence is TGCGCCAGCAGCCAAGCCGGGAACTCAGTCGACGAGCAGTACTTC. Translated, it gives CASSQAGNSVDEQYF.

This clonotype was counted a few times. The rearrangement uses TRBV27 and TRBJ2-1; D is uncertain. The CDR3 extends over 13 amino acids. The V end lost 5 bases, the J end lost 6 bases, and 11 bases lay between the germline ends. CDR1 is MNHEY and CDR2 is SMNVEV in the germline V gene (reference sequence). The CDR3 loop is CASSPSLLNEQFF. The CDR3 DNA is TGTGCCAGCAGTCCGAGCCTGCTCAATGAGCAGTTCTTC.

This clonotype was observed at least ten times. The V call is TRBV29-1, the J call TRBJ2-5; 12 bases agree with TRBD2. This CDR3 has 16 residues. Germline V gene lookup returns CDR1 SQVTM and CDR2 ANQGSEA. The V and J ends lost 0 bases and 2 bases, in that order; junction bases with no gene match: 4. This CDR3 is CSVEDWTSGTQETQYF. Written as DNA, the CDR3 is TGCAGCGTTGAAGATTGGACTAGCGGGACTCAAGAGACCCAGTACTTC.

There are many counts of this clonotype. This chain's CDR3 is CASSLAQGVGEQYF. As DNA, the CDR3 is TGCGCCAGCAGCTTGGCACAGGGAGTGGGCGAGCAGTACTTC. The V call is TRBV5-1, the J call TRBJ2-7, with D tentatively TRBD1 (6 bases). CDR1 is SGHRS and CDR2 is YFSETQ in the germline V gene. The CDR3 consists of 14 residues. V was cut by 0 bases and J by 6 bases, with 13 bases left in between.

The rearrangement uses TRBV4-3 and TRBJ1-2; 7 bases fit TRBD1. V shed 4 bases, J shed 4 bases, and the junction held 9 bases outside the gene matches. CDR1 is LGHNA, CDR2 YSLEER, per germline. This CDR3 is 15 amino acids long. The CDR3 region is CASSPQGQSIYGYTF. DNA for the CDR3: TGCGCCAGCAGCCCACAGGGACAGTCAATCTATGGCTACACCTTC.

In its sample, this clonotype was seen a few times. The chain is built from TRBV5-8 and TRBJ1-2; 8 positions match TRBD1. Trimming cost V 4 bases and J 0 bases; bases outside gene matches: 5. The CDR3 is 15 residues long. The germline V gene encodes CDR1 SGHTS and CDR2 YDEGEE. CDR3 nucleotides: TGTGCCAGCAGCCTATGGGACAGGACTAACTATGGCTACACCTTC. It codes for CASSLWDRTNYGYTF. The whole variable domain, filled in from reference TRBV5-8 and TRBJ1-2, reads EAGVTQSPTHLIKTRGQQATLRCSPISGHTSVYWYQQALGLGLQFLLWYDEGEERNRGNFPPRFSGRQFPNYSSELNVNALELEDSALYLCASSLWDRTNYGYTFGSGTRLTVV.

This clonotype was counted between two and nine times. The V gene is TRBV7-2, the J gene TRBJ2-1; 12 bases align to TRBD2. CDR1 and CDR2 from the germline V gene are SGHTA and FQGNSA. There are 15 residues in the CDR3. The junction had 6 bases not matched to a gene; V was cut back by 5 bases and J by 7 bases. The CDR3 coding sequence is TGTGCCAGCAGCCCGGGACTAGCGGGTACAAATGAGCAGTTCTTC. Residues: CASSPGLAGTNEQFF.

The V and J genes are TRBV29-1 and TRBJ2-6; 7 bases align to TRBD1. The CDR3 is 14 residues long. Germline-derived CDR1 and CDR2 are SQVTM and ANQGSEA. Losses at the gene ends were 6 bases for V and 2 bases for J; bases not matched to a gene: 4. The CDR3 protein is CSVPTGAGANVLTF. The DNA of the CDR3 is TGCAGCGTACCAACAGGGGCTGGGGCCAACGTCCTGACTTTC.

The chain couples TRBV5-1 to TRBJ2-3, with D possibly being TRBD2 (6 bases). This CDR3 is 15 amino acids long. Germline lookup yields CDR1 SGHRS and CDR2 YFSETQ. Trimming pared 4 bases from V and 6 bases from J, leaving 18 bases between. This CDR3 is CASSKPLAAGDTQYF. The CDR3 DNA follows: TGCGCCAGCAGCAAACCTCTAGCTGCGGGGGATACGCAGTATTTT.

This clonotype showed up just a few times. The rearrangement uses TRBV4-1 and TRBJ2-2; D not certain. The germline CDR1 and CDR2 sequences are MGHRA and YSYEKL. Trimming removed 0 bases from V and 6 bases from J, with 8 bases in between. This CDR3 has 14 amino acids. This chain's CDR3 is CASSQDPGPGELFF. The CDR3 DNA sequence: TGCGCCAGCAGCCAAGATCCTGGTCCCGGGGAGCTGTTTTTT.

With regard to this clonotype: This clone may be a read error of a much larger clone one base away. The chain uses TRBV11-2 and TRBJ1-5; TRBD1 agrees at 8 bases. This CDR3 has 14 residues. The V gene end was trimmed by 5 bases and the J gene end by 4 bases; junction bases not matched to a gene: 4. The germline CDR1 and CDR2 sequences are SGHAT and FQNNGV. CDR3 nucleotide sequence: TGTGCCAGCAGCCGGACAGGGTATAATCAGCCCCAGCATTTT. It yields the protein CASSRTGYNQPQHF. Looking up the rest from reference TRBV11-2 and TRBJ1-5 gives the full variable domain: EAGVAQSPRYKIIEKRQSVAFWCNPISGHATLYWYQQILGQGPKLLIQFQNNGVVDDSQLPKDRFSAERLKGVDSTLKIQPAKLEDSAVYLCASSRTGYNQPQHFGDGTRLSIL.